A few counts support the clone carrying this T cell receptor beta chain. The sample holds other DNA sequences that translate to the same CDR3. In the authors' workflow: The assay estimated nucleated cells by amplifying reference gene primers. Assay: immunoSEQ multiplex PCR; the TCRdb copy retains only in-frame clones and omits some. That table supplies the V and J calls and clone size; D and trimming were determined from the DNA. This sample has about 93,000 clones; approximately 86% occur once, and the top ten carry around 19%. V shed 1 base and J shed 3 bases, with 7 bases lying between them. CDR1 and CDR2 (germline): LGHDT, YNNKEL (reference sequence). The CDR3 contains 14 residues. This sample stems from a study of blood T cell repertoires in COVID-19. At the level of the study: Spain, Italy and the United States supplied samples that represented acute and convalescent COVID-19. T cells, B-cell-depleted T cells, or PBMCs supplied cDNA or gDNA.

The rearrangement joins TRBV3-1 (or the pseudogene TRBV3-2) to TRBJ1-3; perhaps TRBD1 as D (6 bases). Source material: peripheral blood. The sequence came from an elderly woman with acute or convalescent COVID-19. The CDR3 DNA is TGTGCCAGCAGCCAAGGAGGGGGTGGAAACACCATATATTTT. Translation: CASSQGGGGNTIYF.